These 3 T cell receptor beta chains originate from one sample sequenced in a study of graft-versus-host responses after intestinal transplantation. The antigens for these receptors are not known. Using immunoSEQ multiplex PCR, the repertoire was profiled, and TCRdb retains in-frame clones only, with some absent. The sample shows 25,000 to 35,000 clones, roughly 80% of them seen only once. The sample was unstimulated CD8+ T cells sorted from spleen or lymph node cells, taken before intestinal transplant. Receptor source: a human donor who received an intestinal transplant.

This clone was seen once. The chain recombines TRBV2 with TRBJ2-1, with TRBD2 identical over 7 bases. J was trimmed by 2 bases and V by 5 bases; bases with no gene match: 15. CDR1 and CDR2 (germline): SNHLY, FYNNEI. The CDR3 runs 18 residues. The CDR3 DNA reads as TGTGCCAGCAGTACCCAGAGGGGAGCGGGAAGGACCTACAATGAGCAGTTCTTC. The encoded protein is CASSTQRGAGRTYNEQFF.

The chain combines TRBV2 with TRBJ2-1; 9 bases line up with TRBD2. CDR3 size: 13 residues. The V gene end was trimmed by 10 bases and the J gene end by 3 bases; junction bases not matched to a gene: 4. Germline V gene lookup returns CDR1 SNHLY and CDR2 FYNNEI. CDR3 nucleotides: TGTGCCACGGGACTAGCCATCTACAATGAGCAGTTCTTC. It specifies CATGLAIYNEQFF.

The chain employs TRBV19 and TRBJ1-2; D not certain. This CDR3 is 13 amino acids long. Germline V gene data show CDR1 as LNHDA and CDR2 as SQIVND (reference sequence). V gave up 2 bases and J gave up 2 bases, with 6 bases separating them. The CDR3 region has the DNA TGTGCCAGTAGTATAACGGGGAACTATGGCTACACCTTC. This sequence encodes CASSITGNYGYTF.